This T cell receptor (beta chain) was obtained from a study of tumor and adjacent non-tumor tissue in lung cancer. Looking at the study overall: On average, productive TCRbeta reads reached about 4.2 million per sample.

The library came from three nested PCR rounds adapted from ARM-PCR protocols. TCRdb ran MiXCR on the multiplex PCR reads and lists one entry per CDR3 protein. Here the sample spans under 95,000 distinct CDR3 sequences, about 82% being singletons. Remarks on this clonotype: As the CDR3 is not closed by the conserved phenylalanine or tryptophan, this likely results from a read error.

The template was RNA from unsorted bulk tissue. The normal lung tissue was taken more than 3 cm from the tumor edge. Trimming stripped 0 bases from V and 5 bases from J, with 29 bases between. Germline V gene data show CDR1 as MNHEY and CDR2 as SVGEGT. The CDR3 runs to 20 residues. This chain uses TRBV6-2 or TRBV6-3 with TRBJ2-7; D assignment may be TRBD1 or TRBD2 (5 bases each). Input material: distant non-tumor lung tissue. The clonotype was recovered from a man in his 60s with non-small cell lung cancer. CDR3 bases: TGTGCCAGCAGTTACTCGGTTGGCGTCGGGATAACGTCGGCCAGGGACGAGCAGTACTTA. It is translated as CASSYSVGVGITSARDEQYL.